The 8 T cell receptor beta chains below come from one sample, sequenced in a study of blood T cells in healthy people across ages. The use of a sample-barcoded 5' primer and a J-beta primer mix characterized a second PCR of roughly 6 to 11 cycles. TCRdb used MiXCR to reprocess the 5' RACE reads, holding one entry per CDR3 protein. The table has 1,100,000 or so distinct CDR3 sequences, around 43% seen once; the top ten hold approximately 17%. The sequenced sample was blood. These receptors came from a woman aged 55-70 years in good health.

V and J are TRBV5-1 and TRBJ2-7; 10 nucleotides line up with TRBD2. The CDR3 consists of 16 residues. With 5 bases clipped from V and 0 bases from J, the junction kept 8 bases outside the gene matches. The germline V gene encodes CDR1 SGHRS and CDR2 YFSETQ. The CDR3 DNA reads TGCGCCAGCAGTCCGGGACTAGCGCCCAACTCCTACGAGCAGTACTTC. Protein sequence: CASSPGLAPNSYEQYF.

This clonotype was observed many times. The chain couples TRBV7-9 to TRBJ2-1, with D uncertain. This CDR3 region has 12 residues. Trimming pared 1 base from V and 15 bases from J, leaving 13 bases between. Per germline, CDR1 SEHNR and CDR2 FQNEAQ (reference sequence). This CDR3 reads CASSLVSPPPFF. The CDR3 coding sequence is TGTGCCAGCAGCTTAGTGTCCCCGCCCCCGTTCTTC.

The rearrangement uses TRBV20-1 and TRBJ1-2; 7 bases map to TRBD1. This CDR3 region has 15 residues. Germline CDR1 reads DFQATT; CDR2 reads SNEGSKA (reference sequence). V gave up 1 base and J gave up 8 bases; unmatched junction bases: 13. CDR3 in DNA: TGCAGTGCTAGAGTTCCCGGGAGGGGGCCTGGCGGCTACACCTTC. This codes for CSARVPGRGPGGYTF.

The rearrangement uses TRBV7-9 and TRBJ2-1; D possibly corresponds to TRBD2 (6 bases). The germline gives CDR1 SEHNR, CDR2 FQNEAQ (reference sequence). V gave up 3 bases and J gave up 4 bases, with 13 bases separating them. The CDR3 runs 15 residues. The chain's CDR3 is CASSLGLALYNEQFF. The CDR3 nucleotides are TGTGCCAGCAGCTTGGGTCTAGCGCTTTACAATGAGCAGTTCTTC.

This clonotype was detected a few times. Here the CDR3 reads CASRSGGANYGYTF. The CDR3 DNA reads as TGTGCCAGCAGATCAGGGGGAGCCAACTATGGCTACACCTTC. J is TRBJ1-2 and V is TRBV6-6; TRBD1 matches 7 bases. Germline CDR1 and CDR2: MNHNY and SVGAGI (reference sequence). CDR3 length equals 14 residues. V was pared by 6 bases and J by 2 bases, with 6 bases of the junction left unmatched.

The table lists this clonotype with a few counts. V and J are TRBV12-3 or TRBV12-4 and TRBJ1-2; 7 bases fit TRBD1. The CDR3 runs to 15 residues. V trimming: 7 bases; J trimming: 2 bases; junction bases outside the gene matches: 10. The CDR3 nucleotides read TGTGCCAGCACCATGACCGGGACAGAAAACTATGGCTACACCTTC. It codes for CASTMTGTENYGYTF.

CDR3 protein: CASSLIGELFF. The CDR3 DNA reads as TGTGCCAGCAGTTTGATCGGGGAGCTGTTTTTT. The chain links TRBV12-3 or TRBV12-4 to TRBJ2-2, with D hard to call. There are 11 residues in the CDR3. V was cut by 3 bases and J by 7 bases, with 3 bases left in between.

This clonotype was picked up one time. The chain joins TRBV12-3 or TRBV12-4 to TRBJ2-5; D gene ambiguous. The CDR3 extends over 14 amino acids. V was cut by 6 bases and J by 4 bases, with 15 bases left in between. CDR3 in DNA: TGTGCCAGCAGCGTGTGGCTCTTTGGAGAGACCCAGTACTTC. Translating gives CASSVWLFGETQYF.